These T cell receptor beta chains were read from a single sample in a study of cytomegalovirus exposure and HLA in healthy donors. This table comes from immunoSEQ multiplex PCR, and its TCRdb copy is limited to in-frame clones, with some not included. The table records 100,000 to 150,000 clones, about 80% of them present only once. The sample consisted of PBMCs. The receptors were gathered from a female donor in good health and CMV-seropositive. The CDR3 runs from the conserved cysteine through the conserved F or W. Each record gives: V gene, D gene, clone size, J gene, CDR3 protein, CDR3 DNA. The D gene is left open where the match is weak. Size is stated for part of the rows, as once, few or many counts, or as a class when the clone is expanded.

TRBV7-2	.	.	TRBJ2-5	CASSFPPSETQYF	TGTGCCAGCAGCTTCCCCCCCTCGGAGACCCAGTACTTC
TRBV7-2	TRBD2	.	TRBJ2-3	CASSLQAGGQWGDTQYF	TGTGCCAGCAGCTTACAAGCGGGGGGGCAGTGGGGAGATACGCAGTATTTT
TRBV6-5	.	.	TRBJ2-3	CASSSPRGRGKQYF	TGTGCCAGCAGTTCCCCCAGGGGCCGCGGCAAGCAGTATTTT
TRBV9	TRBD2	.	TRBJ2-3	CASSLVAGGSTDTQYF	TGTGCCAGCAGCTTAGTAGCGGGGGGGAGCACAGATACGCAGTATTTT
TRBV5-5	TRBD1	few	TRBJ1-1	CASSLGPGGGTEAFF	TGTGCCAGCAGCTTGGGGCCAGGGGGAGGCACTGAAGCTTTCTTT
TRBV5-1	.	once	TRBJ2-2	CASIGTQNTGELFF	TGCGCCAGCATCGGGACTCAGAACACCGGGGAGCTGTTTTTT
TRBV29-1	.	.	TRBJ1-2	CSVSGFNYGYTF	TGCAGCGTTTCGGGATTCAACTATGGCTACACCTTC
TRBV29-1	TRBD1	few	TRBJ1-3	CSVGQGVGNTIYF	TGCAGCGTGGGACAGGGGGTTGGAAACACCATATATTTT
TRBV5-1	.	.	TRBJ1-2	CASSLASGVGYTF	TGCGCCAGCAGCTTGGCCTCAGGGGTAGGCTACACCTTC
TRBV14	TRBD2	.	TRBJ2-1	CASSQLAGSSYNEQFF	TGTGCCAGCAGCCAACTAGCGGGGTCCTCCTACAATGAGCAGTTCTTC
TRBV4-2	.	.	TRBJ1-4	CASSQISPGIEKLFF	TGTGCCAGCAGCCAAATCTCCCCAGGGATTGAAAAACTGTTTTTT
TRBV30	.	.	TRBJ1-6	CAWTAETAYSPLHF	TGTGCCTGGACCGCGGAGACAGCCTATTCACCCCTCCACTTT
TRBV7-9	.	.	TRBJ2-7	CASSLQGALSYEQYF	TGTGCCAGCAGCCTCCAAGGAGCCCTCTCCTACGAGCAGTACTTC
TRBV19	TRBD1	.	TRBJ2-7	CASGNRGQSDEQYF	TGTGCCAGTGGGAACAGGGGACAGTCGGACGAGCAGTACTTC
TRBV30	.	.	TRBJ2-1	CAWSVRDEQFF	TGTGCCTGGAGTGTACGCGATGAGCAGTTCTTC
TRBV19	.	.	TRBJ1-1	CASSRGPVSFEAFF	TGTGCCAGTAGTAGAGGGCCGGTCAGCTTTGAAGCTTTCTTT
TRBV6-1	.	.	TRBJ1-1	CASRTAQNTEAFF	TGTGCCAGCAGGACAGCCCAGAACACTGAAGCTTTCTTT
TRBV9	.	.	TRBJ2-5	CASSVGGGHPAETQYF	TGTGCCAGCAGCGTAGGAGGGGGACACCCAGCCGAGACCCAGTACTTC
TRBV5-1	.	.	TRBJ2-1	CASSLAMNEQFF	TGCGCCAGCAGCTTGGCAATGAATGAGCAGTTCTTC
TRBV18	TRBD1	.	TRBJ2-1	CASSRDRANNEQFF	TGTGCCAGCTCCCGGGACAGGGCTAACAATGAGCAGTTCTTC
TRBV4-1	.	.	TRBJ1-1	CASSQDQGKFAEAFF	TGCGCCAGCAGCCAAGATCAGGGAAAATTCGCTGAAGCTTTCTTT
TRBV27	TRBD2	.	TRBJ2-1	CASSQGLAGAGEQFF	TGTGCCAGCAGTCAGGGACTAGCGGGGGCCGGTGAGCAGTTCTTC
TRBV7-2	.	.	TRBJ1-1	CASSFQPTLEAFF	TGTGCCAGCAGCTTCCAACCTACCCTTGAAGCTTTCTTT
TRBV11-1	.	.	TRBJ1-6	CASSSDRNSPLHF	TGTGCCAGCAGCTCGGACAGAAATTCACCCCTCCACTTT
TRBV9	.	.	TRBJ2-1	CASSASYNEQFF	TGTGCCAGCAGCGCCTCTTACAATGAGCAGTTCTTC
TRBV4-3	.	.	TRBJ1-6	CASSQDLLGSSYNSPPHF	TGCGCCAGCAGCCAAGACCTTCTAGGCAGCTCCTATAATTCACCCCCCCACTTT
TRBV11-3	.	.	TRBJ1-1	CASSLSPGGGAFF	TGTGCCAGCAGTCTCTCTCCTGGGGGGGGAGCTTTCTTT
TRBV5-5	.	.	TRBJ2-1	CASDLNGQSYNEQFF	TGTGCCAGCGATCTGAATGGACAGAGCTACAATGAGCAGTTCTTC
TRBV6-1	TRBD1	.	TRBJ1-2	CASSENGQGNTF	TGTGCCAGCAGTGAAAACGGACAGGGTAACACCTTC
TRBV28	.	.	TRBJ2-1	CASSLPGVNEQFF	TGTGCCAGCAGTTTGCCCGGAGTCAATGAGCAGTTCTTC
TRBV18	.	.	TRBJ2-7	CASSPPGLSYEQYF	TGTGCCAGCTCACCGCCAGGGCTTTCCTACGAGCAGTACTTC
TRBV27	TRBD2	few	TRBJ2-5	CASSLGTSGGQETQYF	TGTGCCAGCAGCCTAGGGACTAGCGGGGGCCAAGAGACCCAGTACTTC
TRBV5-1	.	.	TRBJ1-1	CASSLVQGTEAFF	TGCGCCAGCAGCTTAGTGCAGGGAACTGAAGCTTTCTTT
TRBV13	.	.	TRBJ1-2	CASSNSGVEGYTF	TGTGCCAGCAGCAACTCGGGGGTAGAGGGCTACACCTTC
TRBV4-3	TRBD1	.	TRBJ1-4	CASSPAGTGTEKLFF	TGCGCCAGCAGCCCAGCCGGGACAGGGACTGAAAAACTGTTTTTT
TRBV5-1	.	.	TRBJ1-2	CASSFDLLGDGYTF	TGCGCCAGCAGCTTTGACCTGCTAGGGGATGGCTACACCTTC
TRBV6-4	.	.	TRBJ2-4	CASSETGFANIQYF	TGTGCCAGCAGTGAAACAGGATTCGCCAACATTCAGTACTTC
TRBV9	.	.	TRBJ2-2	CAGGRENTGELFF	TGTGCCGGTGGCAGGGAGAACACCGGGGAGCTGTTTTTT
TRBV5-6	.	.	TRBJ1-2	CASSLVSANYGYTF	TGTGCCAGCAGCTTGGTATCAGCTAACTATGGCTACACCTTC
TRBV6-1	.	.	TRBJ2-3	CASSDRSTDTQYF	TGTGCCAGCAGTGACAGGTCCACAGATACGCAGTATTTT
TRBV13	TRBD1	.	TRBJ1-1	CASSFAQGALRTEAFF	TGTGCCAGCAGCTTTGCACAGGGGGCGCTTAGGACTGAAGCTTTCTTT
TRBV4-2	TRBD2	.	TRBJ2-5	CASSQVSGGDSETQYF	TGTGCCAGCAGCCAAGTTAGCGGGGGGGACTCGGAGACCCAGTACTTC
TRBV4-1	TRBD1	.	TRBJ2-1	CASSQVLEGAATNEQFF	TGCGCCAGCAGCCAAGTCCTCGAGGGGGCGGCTACCAATGAGCAGTTCTTC
TRBV4-1	.	.	TRBJ1-2	CASSQALTRDIYF	TGCGCCAGCAGCCAAGCTTTGACCCGGGACATCTACTTC
TRBV30	TRBD2	once	TRBJ2-5	CAWSDLTSGGPKETQYF	TGTGCCTGGAGTGATCTGACTAGCGGGGGGCCAAAAGAGACCCAGTACTTC
TRBV19	.	.	TRBJ2-3	CASSIAGLITDTQYF	TGTGCCAGTAGTATAGCGGGACTCATCACAGATACGCAGTATTTT
TRBV6-1	.	.	TRBJ1-2	CATQGQQVYGYTF	TGTGCCACCCAAGGACAGCAAGTCTATGGCTACACCTTC
TRBV2	.	.	TRBJ1-1	CASSAQGNTEAFF	TGTGCCAGCAGTGCTCAGGGGAACACTGAAGCTTTCTTT